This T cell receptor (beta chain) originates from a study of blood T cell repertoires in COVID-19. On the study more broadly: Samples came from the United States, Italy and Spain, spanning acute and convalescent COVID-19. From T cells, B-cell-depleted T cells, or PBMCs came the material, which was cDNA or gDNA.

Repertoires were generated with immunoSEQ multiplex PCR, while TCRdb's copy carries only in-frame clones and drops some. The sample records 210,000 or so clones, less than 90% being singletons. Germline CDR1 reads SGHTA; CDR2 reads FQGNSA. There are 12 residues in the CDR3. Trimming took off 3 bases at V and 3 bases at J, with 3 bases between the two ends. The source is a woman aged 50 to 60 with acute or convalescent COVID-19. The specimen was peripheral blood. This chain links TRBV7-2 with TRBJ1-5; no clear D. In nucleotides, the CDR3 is TGTGCCAGCAGCTTCTTCAATCAGCCCCAGCATTTT. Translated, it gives CASSFFNQPQHF.